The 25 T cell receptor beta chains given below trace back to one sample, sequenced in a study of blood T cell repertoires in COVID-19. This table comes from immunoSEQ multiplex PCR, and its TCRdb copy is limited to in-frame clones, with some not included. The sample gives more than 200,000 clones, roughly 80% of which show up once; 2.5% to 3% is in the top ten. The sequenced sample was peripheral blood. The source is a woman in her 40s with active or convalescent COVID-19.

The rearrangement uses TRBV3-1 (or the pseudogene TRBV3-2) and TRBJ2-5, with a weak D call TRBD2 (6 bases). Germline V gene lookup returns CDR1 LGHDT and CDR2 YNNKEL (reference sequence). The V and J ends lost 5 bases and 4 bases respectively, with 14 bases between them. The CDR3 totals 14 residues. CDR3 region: CASSATRVGETQYF. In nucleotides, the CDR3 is TGTGCCAGCAGCGCGACTAGAGTCGGAGAGACCCAGTACTTC.

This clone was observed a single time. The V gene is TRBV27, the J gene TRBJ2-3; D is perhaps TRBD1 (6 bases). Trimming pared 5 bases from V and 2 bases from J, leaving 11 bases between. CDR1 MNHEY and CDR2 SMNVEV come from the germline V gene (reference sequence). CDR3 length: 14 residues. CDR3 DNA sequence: TGTGCCAGCAGTCTGGACAGCAACACAGATACGCAGTATTTT. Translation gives CASSLDSNTDTQYF.

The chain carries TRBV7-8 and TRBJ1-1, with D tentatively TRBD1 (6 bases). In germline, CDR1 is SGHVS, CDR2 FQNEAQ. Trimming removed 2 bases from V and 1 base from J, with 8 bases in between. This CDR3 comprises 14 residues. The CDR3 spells CASSLFRGNTEAFF. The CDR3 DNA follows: TGTGCCAGCAGCTTATTCAGGGGGAACACTGAAGCTTTCTTT.

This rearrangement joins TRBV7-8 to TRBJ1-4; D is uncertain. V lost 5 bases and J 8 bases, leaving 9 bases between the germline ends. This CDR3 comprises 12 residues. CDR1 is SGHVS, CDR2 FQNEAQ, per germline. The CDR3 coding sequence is TGTGCCAGCAGCGCCTTCGAGGAAAAACTGTTTTTT. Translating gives CASSAFEEKLFF.

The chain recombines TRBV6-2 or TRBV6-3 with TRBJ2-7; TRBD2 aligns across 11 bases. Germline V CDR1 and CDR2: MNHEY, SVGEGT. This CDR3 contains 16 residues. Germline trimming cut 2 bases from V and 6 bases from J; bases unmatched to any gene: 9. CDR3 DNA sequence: TGTGCCAGCAGTTACGGCTCTAGCGGGAGGTTTGGCGAGCAGTACTTC. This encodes CASSYGSSGRFGEQYF.

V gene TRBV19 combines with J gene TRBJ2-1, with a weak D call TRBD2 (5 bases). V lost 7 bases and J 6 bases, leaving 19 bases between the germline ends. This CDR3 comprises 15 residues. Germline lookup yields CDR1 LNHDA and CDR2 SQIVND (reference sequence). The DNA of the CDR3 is TGTGCCAGTACCCCCGGCGGGCCTACGGGCAATGAGCAGTTCTTC. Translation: CASTPGGPTGNEQFF.

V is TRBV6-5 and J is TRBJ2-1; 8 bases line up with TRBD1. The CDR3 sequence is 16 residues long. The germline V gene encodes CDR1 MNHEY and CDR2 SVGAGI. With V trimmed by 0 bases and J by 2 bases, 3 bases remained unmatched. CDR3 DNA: TGTGCCAGCAGTTACTCGGTACAGGGGGCCTACAATGAGCAGTTCTTC. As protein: CASSYSVQGAYNEQFF.

CDR3 in DNA: TGTGCCAGCAGTTACGGCAGGGGAGGGAATTCACCCCTCCACTTT. Residues: CASSYGRGGNSPLHF. The chain uses TRBV6-2 or TRBV6-3 and TRBJ1-6; perhaps TRBD1 as D (6 bases). The length of the CDR3 is 15 residues. Germline CDR1 MNHEY, CDR2 SVGEGT. Trimming cost V 2 bases and J 7 bases, with 12 bases left between them.

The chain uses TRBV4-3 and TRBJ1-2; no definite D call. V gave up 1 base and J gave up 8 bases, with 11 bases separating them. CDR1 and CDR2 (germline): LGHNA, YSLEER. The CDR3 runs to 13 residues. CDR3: CASSQAAARGYTF. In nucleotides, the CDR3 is TGCGCCAGCAGCCAAGCGGCGGCTAGGGGCTACACCTTC.

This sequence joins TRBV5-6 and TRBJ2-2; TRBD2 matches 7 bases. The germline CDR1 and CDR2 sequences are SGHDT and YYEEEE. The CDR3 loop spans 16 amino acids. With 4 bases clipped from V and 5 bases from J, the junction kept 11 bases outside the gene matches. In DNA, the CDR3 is TGTGCCAGCAGCGGGTGGATCAGCGGGGAGACCGGGGAGCTGTTTTTT. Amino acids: CASSGWISGETGELFF.

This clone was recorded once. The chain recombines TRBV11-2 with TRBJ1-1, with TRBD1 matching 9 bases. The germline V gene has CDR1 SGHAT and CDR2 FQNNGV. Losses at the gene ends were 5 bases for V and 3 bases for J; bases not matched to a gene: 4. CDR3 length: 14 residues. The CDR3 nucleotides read TGTGCCAGCAGCCGTGGACAGGGGTACACTGAAGCTTTCTTT. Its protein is CASSRGQGYTEAFF.

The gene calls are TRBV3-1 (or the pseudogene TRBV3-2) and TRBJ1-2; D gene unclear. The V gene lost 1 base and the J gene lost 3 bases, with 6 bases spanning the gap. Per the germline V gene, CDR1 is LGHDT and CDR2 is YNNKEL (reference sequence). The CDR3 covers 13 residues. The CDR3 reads CASSQAEYYGYTF. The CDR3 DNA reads TGTGCCAGCAGCCAAGCCGAGTACTATGGCTACACCTTC.

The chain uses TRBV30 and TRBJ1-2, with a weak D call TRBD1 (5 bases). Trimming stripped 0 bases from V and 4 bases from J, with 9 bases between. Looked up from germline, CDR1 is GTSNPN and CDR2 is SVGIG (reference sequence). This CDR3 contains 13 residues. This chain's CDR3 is CAWSVQGGYGYTF. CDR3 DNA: TGTGCCTGGAGTGTCCAGGGTGGCTATGGCTACACCTTC.

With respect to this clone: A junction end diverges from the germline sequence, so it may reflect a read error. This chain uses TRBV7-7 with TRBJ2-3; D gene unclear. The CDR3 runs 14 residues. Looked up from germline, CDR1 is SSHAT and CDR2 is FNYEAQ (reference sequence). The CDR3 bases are TGTGCTAGCAGCCGAACCACTAGCACAGATACGCAGTATTTT. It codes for CASSRTTSTDTQYF.

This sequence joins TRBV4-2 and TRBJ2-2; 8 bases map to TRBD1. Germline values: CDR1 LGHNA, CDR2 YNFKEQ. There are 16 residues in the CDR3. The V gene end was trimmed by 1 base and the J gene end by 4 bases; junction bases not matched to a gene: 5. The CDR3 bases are TGTGCCAGCAGCCAAGGAACAGGGGGTGGCACCGGGGAGCTGTTTTTT. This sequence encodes CASSQGTGGGTGELFF.

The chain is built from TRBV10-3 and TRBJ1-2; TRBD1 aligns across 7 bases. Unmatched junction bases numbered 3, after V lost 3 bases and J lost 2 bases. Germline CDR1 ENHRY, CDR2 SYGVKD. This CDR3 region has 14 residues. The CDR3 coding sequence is TGTGCCATCAGTGACCCGACAGGGAACTATGGCTACACCTTC. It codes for CAISDPTGNYGYTF.

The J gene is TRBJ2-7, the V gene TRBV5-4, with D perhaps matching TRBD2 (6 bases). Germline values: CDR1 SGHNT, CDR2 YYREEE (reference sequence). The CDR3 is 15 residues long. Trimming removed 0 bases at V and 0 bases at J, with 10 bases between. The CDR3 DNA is TGTGCCAGCAGCTTGGCCGGGGGAAGCTCCTACGAGCAGTACTTC. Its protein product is CASSLAGGSSYEQYF.

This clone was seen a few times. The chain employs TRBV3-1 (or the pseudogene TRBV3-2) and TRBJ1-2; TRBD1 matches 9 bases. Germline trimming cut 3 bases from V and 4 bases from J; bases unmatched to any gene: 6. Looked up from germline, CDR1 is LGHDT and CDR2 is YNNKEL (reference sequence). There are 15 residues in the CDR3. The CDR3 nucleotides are TGTGCCAGCAGCCAGGGACAGGGCGGGGGCTATGGCTACACCTTC. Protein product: CASSQGQGGGYGYTF.

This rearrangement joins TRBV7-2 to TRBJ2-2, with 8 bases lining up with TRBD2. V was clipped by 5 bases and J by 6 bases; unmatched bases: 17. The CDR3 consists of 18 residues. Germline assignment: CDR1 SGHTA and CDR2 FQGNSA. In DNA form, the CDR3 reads TGTGCCAGCAGCAGTCTAGCGGGTCTCTTTTTTCGTCCCGGGGAGCTGTTTTTT. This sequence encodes CASSSLAGLFFRPGELFF.

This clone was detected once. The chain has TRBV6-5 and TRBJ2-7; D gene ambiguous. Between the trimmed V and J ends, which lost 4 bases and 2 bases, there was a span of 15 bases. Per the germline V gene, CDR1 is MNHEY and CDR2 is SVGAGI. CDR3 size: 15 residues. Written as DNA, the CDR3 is TGTGCCAGCAGTTCTAACTGGGTAGCCCCCTACGAGCAGTACTTC. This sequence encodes CASSSNWVAPYEQYF.

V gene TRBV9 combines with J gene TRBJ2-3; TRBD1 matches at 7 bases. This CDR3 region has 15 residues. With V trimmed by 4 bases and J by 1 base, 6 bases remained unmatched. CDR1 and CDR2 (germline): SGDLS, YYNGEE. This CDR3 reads CASSRGQYGTDTQYF. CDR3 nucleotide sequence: TGTGCCAGCAGCAGGGGGCAGTATGGCACAGATACGCAGTATTTT.

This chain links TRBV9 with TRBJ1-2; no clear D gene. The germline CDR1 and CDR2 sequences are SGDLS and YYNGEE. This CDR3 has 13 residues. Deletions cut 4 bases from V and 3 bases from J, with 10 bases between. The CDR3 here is CASSPRVDYGYTF. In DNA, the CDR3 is TGTGCCAGCAGCCCCCGGGTCGACTATGGCTACACCTTC.

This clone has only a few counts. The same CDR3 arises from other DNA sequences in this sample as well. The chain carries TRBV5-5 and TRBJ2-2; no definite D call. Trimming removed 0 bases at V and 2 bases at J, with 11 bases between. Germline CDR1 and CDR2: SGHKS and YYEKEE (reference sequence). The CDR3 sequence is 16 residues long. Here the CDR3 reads CASSLDTAQNTGELFF. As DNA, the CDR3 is TGTGCCAGCAGCTTGGATACAGCCCAAAACACCGGGGAGCTGTTTTTT. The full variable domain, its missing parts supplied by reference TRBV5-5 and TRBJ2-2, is DAGVTQSPTHLIKTRGQQVTLRCSPISGHKSVSWYQQVLGQGPQFIFQYYEKEERGRGNFPDRFSARQFPNYSSELNVNALLLGDSALYLCASSLDTAQNTGELFFGEGSRLTVL.

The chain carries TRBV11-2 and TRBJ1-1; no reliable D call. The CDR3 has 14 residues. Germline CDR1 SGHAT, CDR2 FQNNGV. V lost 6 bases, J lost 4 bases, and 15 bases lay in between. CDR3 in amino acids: CASSLGSGFTEAFF. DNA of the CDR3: TGTGCCAGCAGTCTAGGGTCGGGGTTCACTGAAGCTTTCTTT.

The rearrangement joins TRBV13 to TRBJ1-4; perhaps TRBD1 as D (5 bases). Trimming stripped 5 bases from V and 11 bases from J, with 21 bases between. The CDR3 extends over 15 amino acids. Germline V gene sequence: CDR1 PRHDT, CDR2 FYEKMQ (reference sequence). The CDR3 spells CASSRGREGRGKLFF. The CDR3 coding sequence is TGTGCCAGCAGCCGCGGACGGGAAGGGCGGGGGAAACTGTTTTTT.